The 15 T cell receptor beta chains below come from one sample, sequenced in a study of T cell repertoires in cytomegalovirus infection. TCRdb reprocessed the reads via MiXCR and lists one record per CDR3 protein. The sample yields 110,000 to 150,000 distinct CDR3 sequences, 32% seen once. No cognate antigen is known for these TCRs. The sample in question was CD8+ T cells from cultured PBMCs, obtained from culture after CMV antigen stimulation. These receptors came from a human donor in good health (CMV status not recorded). Some clones in this sample may be carry-over from other donors' samples.

This sequence joins TRBV7-8 and TRBJ2-5; 9 bases line up with TRBD1. Germline CDR1 reads SGHVS; CDR2 reads FQNEAQ. This CDR3 spans 16 amino acids. V shed 1 base and J 2 bases; nucleotides not matched to a gene: 5. The CDR3 reads CASSLDRQGGQETQYF. Here the CDR3 DNA reads TGTGCCAGCAGCTTAGACCGACAGGGGGGACAAGAGACCCAGTACTTC. Combining the CDR3 with reference TRBV7-8 and TRBJ2-5 gives the whole variable domain GAGVSQSPRYKVAKRGQDVALRCDPISGHVSLFWYQQALGQGPEFLTYFQNEAQLDKSGLPSDRFFAERPEGSVSTLKIQRTQQEDSAVYLCASSLDRQGGQETQYFGPGTRLLVL.

This clonotype was observed a handful of times. The chain's CDR3 is CAIEKGGATEAFF. The CDR3 DNA is TGTGCCATCGAGAAGGGAGGGGCGACTGAAGCTTTCTTT. The J gene is TRBJ1-1, the V gene TRBV30, with a weak D call TRBD1 (5 bases). Germline lookup yields CDR1 GTSNPN and CDR2 SVGIG (reference sequence). Trimming stripped 8 bases from V and 5 bases from J, with 18 bases between. This CDR3 region has 13 residues.

The genes are TRBV9 and TRBJ2-3; TRBD1 is a possible D gene (6 bases). The CDR3 sequence is 15 residues long. Germline CDR1 reads SGDLS; CDR2 reads YYNGEE. The V gene lost 0 bases and the J gene lost 2 bases, with 10 bases spanning the gap. This chain's CDR3 is CASSVEGQHTDTQYF. For the CDR3, the DNA is TGTGCCAGCAGCGTAGAGGGACAACACACAGATACGCAGTATTTT.

Many counts were recorded for this clonotype. The chain is built from TRBV27 and TRBJ1-1; D unresolved. The CDR3 length is 14 residues. V dropped 8 bases and J dropped 0 bases, with 13 bases sitting between them. Germline CDR1 reads MNHEY; CDR2 reads SMNVEV (reference sequence). CDR3 protein: CASGIGRMNTEAFF. CDR3 coding DNA: TGTGCCAGCGGAATCGGACGGATGAACACTGAAGCTTTCTTT.

Comments on this clonotype: A read error may account for a junction end that differs from germline. The chain is built from TRBV7-3 and TRBJ2-3; D may correspond to TRBD1 or TRBD2 (5 bases each). The germline gives CDR1 SGHTA, CDR2 FQGTGA. The CDR3 extends over 15 amino acids. The CDR3 nucleotides read TGTGCCAGCAGCCTAACAGGACTTAGCACAGATAGGCAGTATTTT. As protein: CASSLTGLSTDRQYF.

V usage is TRBV20-1 and J usage is TRBJ2-5; weak D call: TRBD2 (5 bases). Germline V gives CDR1 DFQATT, CDR2 SNEGSKA (reference sequence). The CDR3 has 13 residues. Trimming removed 1 base from V and 2 bases from J, with 8 bases in between. The CDR3 region has the DNA TGCAGTGCTAGAGGCAGCGGTCAAGAGACCCAGTACTTC. Amino acid sequence: CSARGSGQETQYF.

The genes are TRBV7-9 and TRBJ2-1; D is possibly TRBD1 (5 bases). This CDR3 spans 13 amino acids. Trimming took off 8 bases at V and 6 bases at J, with 14 bases between the two ends. The germline V gene encodes CDR1 SEHNR and CDR2 FQNEAQ (reference sequence). CDR3 loop: CASWGGGVNEQFF. The CDR3 bases are TGTGCCAGCTGGGGCGGTGGTGTCAATGAGCAGTTCTTC.

This clonotype came up many times. The CDR3, as DNA: TGTGCCAGCAGTCCGACCTCTAGTATCTACGAGCAGTACTTC. Translating it yields CASSPTSSIYEQYF. The chain employs TRBV28 and TRBJ2-7; D unresolved. This CDR3 comprises 14 residues. V was trimmed by 5 bases and J by 3 bases, leaving 14 bases between them. The germline V gene has CDR1 MDHEN and CDR2 SYDVKM.

This clonotype was detected only a few times. The genes are TRBV9 and TRBJ2-3, with D tentatively TRBD1 or TRBD2 (6 bases each). V was clipped by 0 bases and J by 0 bases, with 11 bases between them. This CDR3 is built from 16 residues. CDR1 and CDR2 (germline): SGDLS, YYNGEE. CDR3 loop: CASSVEGGQSTDTQYF. DNA of the CDR3: TGTGCCAGCAGCGTAGAGGGGGGTCAGAGCACAGATACGCAGTATTTT.

This clonotype occurred many times. The CDR3 nucleotides read TGTGCCAGCAGCCTCGGTAGCGGGGGGCCCCCGGATACGCAGTATTTT. It codes for CASSLGSGGPPDTQYF. The J gene is TRBJ2-3, the V gene TRBV7-8; 10 positions agree with TRBD2. Germline CDR1 SGHVS, CDR2 FQNEAQ. CDR3 length equals 16 residues. Trimming removed 5 bases from V and 6 bases from J; junction bases left unmatched: 11.

The chain is built from TRBV28 and TRBJ2-5; no clear D. The CDR3 has 16 residues. Germline CDR1 is MDHEN and CDR2 is SYDVKM. V was cut by 5 bases and J by 0 bases, with 16 bases left in between. The CDR3 spells CASSNPTGRYQETQYF. CDR3 nucleotides: TGTGCCAGCAGTAACCCGACCGGACGGTACCAAGAGACCCAGTACTTC.

The J gene is TRBJ2-7, the V gene TRBV14, with a tentative D call TRBD1 (5 bases). The CDR3 contains 15 residues. Germline lookup yields CDR1 SGHDN and CDR2 FVKESK. V was trimmed by 3 bases and J by 5 bases, leaving 17 bases between them. This CDR3 reads CASSHRKGDGNEQYF. CDR3 coding DNA: TGTGCCAGCAGCCATCGCAAAGGGGATGGCAACGAGCAGTACTTC.

The chain has TRBV20-1 and TRBJ2-1; 11 positions agree with TRBD2. This CDR3 comprises 15 residues. Looked up from germline, CDR1 is DFQATT and CDR2 is SNEGSKA (reference sequence). V dropped 1 base and J dropped 2; count of bases not matched to a gene: 1. The CDR3 coding sequence is TGCAGTGCTAGAGGTAGCGGGGGGGCCTACAATGAGCAGTTCTTC. As protein: CSARGSGGAYNEQFF.

This clonotype came up a few times. The gene calls are TRBV7-6 and TRBJ2-2; D is unresolved. Germline V gene data show CDR1 as SGHVS and CDR2 as FNYEAQ. This CDR3 is 14 amino acids long. V was cut by 7 bases and J by 0 bases, with 9 bases left in between. The CDR3 region has the DNA TGTGCCAGCACGGCCTATACGAACACCGGGGAGCTGTTTTTT. This encodes CASTAYTNTGELFF.

In DNA, the CDR3 is TGTGCCACCAGCAGAGAAAACAGGCTAGCGGGGGGTTCTGAGCAGTTCTTC. As protein: CATSRENRLAGGSEQFF. V gene TRBV15 combines with J gene TRBJ2-1; 11 bases are shared with TRBD2. The CDR3 length is 17 residues. V dropped 0 bases and J dropped 9; count of bases not matched to a gene: 10. The germline gives CDR1 LNHNV, CDR2 YYDKDF (reference sequence). Filled out from reference TRBV15 and TRBJ2-1, the complete variable domain reads DAMVIQNPRYQVTQFGKPVTLSCSQTLNHNVMYWYQQKSSQAPKLLFHYYDKDFNNEADTPDNFQSRRPNTSFCFLDIRSPGLGDTAMYLCATSRENRLAGGSEQFFGPGTRLTVL.